A selection of T cell receptor beta chains follows, all from one sample in a study of graft-versus-host responses after intestinal transplantation. Sequenced by immunoSEQ multiplex PCR; TCRdb stores in-frame clones only, minus some. The sample consists of 11,000 to 15,000 clones, 35% to 40% of them appearing once. The sequences come from alloreactive CD8+ T cells from a mixed lymphocyte reaction culture, collected before intestinal transplant. The receptor set was obtained from a human patient who received an intestinal transplant. The CDR3 runs from the conserved cysteine through the conserved F or W. The order of the fields is V gene, CDR3 protein.

TRBV7-2	CASSSGLASFNYGYTF
TRBV6-5	CASSSVGEYEQYF
TRBV9	CASSPGGTGSGAFYEQYF
TRBV7-7	CASSLFLGNEQFF
TRBV5-1	CASSLSGSGAYTGELFF
TRBV5-1	CASSLGNEQFF
TRBV4-3	CASSQEWTGGYTF
TRBV19	CASSIGGSLGTDTQYF
TRBV6-5	CASSYLEGALTYEQYF
TRBV11-2	CASSLDPGNEQFF
TRBV30	CAWSRGQPSLTF
TRBV28	CASSLTGKYEQFF
TRBV4-3	CASSQDLAGDPQYF
TRBV7-3	CASSLTVYEQYF
TRBV7-9	CASSSLPESSGEAFF
TRBV11-1	CATQGPGANVLTF
TRBV7-9	CASSSGIQETQYF
TRBV4-1	CASSQPGQETHYGYTF
TRBV4-3	CASSLRTGWTDTQYF
TRBV2	CASRGGTGLNQPQHF
TRBV4-2	CASSQKGLAGPYNEQFF
TRBV27	CASSWTGEIPNTEAFF
TRBV9	CASSVETEPNSPLHF
TRBV12-1	CASSFAPQQGGFYGEQYF
TRBV7-9	CASSLAQVEGANVLTF
TRBV19	CASSIKGDREQYF
TRBV30	CAWSGITLRQETQYF
TRBV6-5	CASSTTGGSYNEQFF
TRBV4-1	CASSQGWAGVHGTQYF
TRBV4-1	CASSQRERLYEQYF
TRBV27	CASSLFSGKETQYF
TRBV2	CASSEGQKMNTEAFF
TRBV9	CASSVATVLGTDTQYF
TRBV2	CASSEMAGGYTF
TRBV11-3	CASSPRGGNEQFF
TRBV4-1	CASSPFSGRSTDTQYF
TRBV6-1	CASSELGTDEQYF
TRBV7-6	CASSLGGGLPEAFF
TRBV18	CASSLSVNYGYTF
TRBV19	CASSIGGYTEAFF